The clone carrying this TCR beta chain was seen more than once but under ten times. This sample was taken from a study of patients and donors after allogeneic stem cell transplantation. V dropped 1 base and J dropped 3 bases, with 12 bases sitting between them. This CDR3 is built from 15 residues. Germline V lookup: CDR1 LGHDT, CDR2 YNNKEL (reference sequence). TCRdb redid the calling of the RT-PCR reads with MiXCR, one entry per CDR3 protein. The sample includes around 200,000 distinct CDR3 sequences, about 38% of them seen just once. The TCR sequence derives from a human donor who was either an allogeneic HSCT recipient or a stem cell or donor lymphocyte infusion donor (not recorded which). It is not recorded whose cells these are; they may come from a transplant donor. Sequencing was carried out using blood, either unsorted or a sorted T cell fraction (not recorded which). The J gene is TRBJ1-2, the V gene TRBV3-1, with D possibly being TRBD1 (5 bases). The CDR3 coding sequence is TGTGCCAGCAGCCAAGTGCGGGTAGGGGACTATGGCTACACCTTC. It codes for CASSQVRVGDYGYTF.